This TCR beta chain was identified in a study of blood T cell repertoires in COVID-19. About the research overall: Sites in the United States, Italy and Spain provided acute and convalescent COVID-19 samples. Nucleic acid was either cDNA or gDNA, and it came from T cells, B-cell-depleted T cells, or PBMCs.

This table comes from immunoSEQ multiplex PCR, and its TCRdb copy is limited to in-frame clones, with some not included. The sample gives fewer than 350,000 clones, less than 90% of which show up once; roughly 12% is in the top ten. The junction had 5 bases not matched to a gene; V was cut back by 6 bases and J by 6 bases. The germline V gene encodes CDR1 SGHVS and CDR2 FQNEAQ. The CDR3 covers 14 residues. This clone has only a few counts. This sequence originates from a woman in her twenties or thirties with COVID-19, enrolled during active disease. The sample was peripheral blood. The chain links TRBV7-8 to TRBJ2-1, with TRBD2 matching over 10 bases. CDR3 residues: CASSGTSAGNEQFF. CDR3 DNA sequence: TGTGCCAGCAGTGGGACTAGCGCCGGCAATGAGCAGTTCTTC.